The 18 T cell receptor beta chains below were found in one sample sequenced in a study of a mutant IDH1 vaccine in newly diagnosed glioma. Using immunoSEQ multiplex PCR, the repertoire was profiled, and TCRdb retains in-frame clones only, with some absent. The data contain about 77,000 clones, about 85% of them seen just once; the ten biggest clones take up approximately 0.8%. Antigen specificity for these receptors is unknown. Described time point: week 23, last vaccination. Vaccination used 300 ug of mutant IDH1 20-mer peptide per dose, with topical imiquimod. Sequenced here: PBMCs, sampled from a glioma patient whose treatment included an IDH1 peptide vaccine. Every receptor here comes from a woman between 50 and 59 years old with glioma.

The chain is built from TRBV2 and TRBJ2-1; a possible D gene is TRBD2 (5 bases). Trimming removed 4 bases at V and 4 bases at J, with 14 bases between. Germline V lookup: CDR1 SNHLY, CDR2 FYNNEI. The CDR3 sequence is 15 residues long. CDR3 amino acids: CASSGGLADYNEQFF. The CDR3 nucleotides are TGTGCCAGCAGTGGGGGTCTAGCAGATTACAATGAGCAGTTCTTC.

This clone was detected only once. This CDR3 is CASSRARGGEETQYF. DNA of the CDR3: TGTGCCAGCAGTCGCGCCCGGGGCGGGGAAGAGACCCAGTACTTC. This sequence joins TRBV28 and TRBJ2-5, with D perhaps matching TRBD2 (6 bases). CDR1 is MDHEN and CDR2 is SYDVKM in the germline V gene. The CDR3 length is 15 residues. V lost 5 bases to trimming and J lost 3 bases, with 16 bases between them. The variable domain in full, completed from reference TRBV28 and TRBJ2-5, reads DVKVTQSSRYLVKRTGEKVFLECVQDMDHENMFWYRQDPGLGLRLIYFSYDVKMKEKGDIPEGYSVSREKKERFSLILESASTNQTSMYLCASSRARGGEETQYFGPGTRLLVL.

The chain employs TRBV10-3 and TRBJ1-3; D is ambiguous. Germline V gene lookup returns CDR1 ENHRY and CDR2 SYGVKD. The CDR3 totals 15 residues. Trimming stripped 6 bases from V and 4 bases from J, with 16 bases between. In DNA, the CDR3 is TGTGCCATCAGAGCAATAACTAAATCCGGAAACACCATATATTTT. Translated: CAIRAITKSGNTIYF.

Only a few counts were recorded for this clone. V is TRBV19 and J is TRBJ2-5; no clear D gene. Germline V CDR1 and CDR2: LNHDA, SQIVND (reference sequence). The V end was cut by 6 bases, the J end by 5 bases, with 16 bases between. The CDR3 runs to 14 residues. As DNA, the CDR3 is TGTGCCAGTAGCCCTTCGGTCCTGACGGAGACCCAGTACTTC. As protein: CASSPSVLTETQYF.

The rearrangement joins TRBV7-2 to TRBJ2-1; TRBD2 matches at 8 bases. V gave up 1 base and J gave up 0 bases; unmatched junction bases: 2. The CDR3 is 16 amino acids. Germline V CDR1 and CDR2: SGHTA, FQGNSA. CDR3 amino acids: CASSLVGTSSYNEQFF. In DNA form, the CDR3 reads TGTGCCAGCAGCTTAGTTGGGACTAGCTCCTACAATGAGCAGTTCTTC. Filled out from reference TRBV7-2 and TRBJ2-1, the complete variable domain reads GAGVSQSPSNKVTEKGKDVELRCDPISGHTALYWYRQSLGQGLEFLIYFQGNSAPDKSGLPSDRFSAERTGGSVSTLTIQRTQQEDSAVYLCASSLVGTSSYNEQFFGPGTRLTVL.

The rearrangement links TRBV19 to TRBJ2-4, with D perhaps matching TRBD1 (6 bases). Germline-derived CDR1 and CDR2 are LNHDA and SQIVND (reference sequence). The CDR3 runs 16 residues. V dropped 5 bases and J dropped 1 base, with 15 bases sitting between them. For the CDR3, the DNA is TGTGCCAGTAGTCCCGGGCCAGGGGAGGCCAAAAACATTCAGTACTTC. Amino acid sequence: CASSPGPGEAKNIQYF.

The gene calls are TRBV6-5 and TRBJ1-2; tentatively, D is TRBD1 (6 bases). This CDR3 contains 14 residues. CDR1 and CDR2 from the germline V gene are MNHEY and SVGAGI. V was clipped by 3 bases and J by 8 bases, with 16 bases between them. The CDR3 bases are TGTGCCAGCAGTTATTCTTTCACAGGGAACGGCTACACCTTC. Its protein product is CASSYSFTGNGYTF.

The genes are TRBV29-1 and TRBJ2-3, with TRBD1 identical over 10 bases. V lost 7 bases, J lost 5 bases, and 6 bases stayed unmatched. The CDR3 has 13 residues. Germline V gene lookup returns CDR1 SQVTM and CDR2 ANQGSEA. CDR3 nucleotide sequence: TGCAGCGCCCCGGGACAGGGGAAAGATACGCAGTATTTT. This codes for CSAPGQGKDTQYF.

This CDR3 is CASSLPNRESSYEQYF. The DNA for the CDR3 is TGTGCCAGCAGTTTACCTAACAGGGAAAGCTCCTACGAGCAGTACTTC. The chain combines TRBV28 with TRBJ2-7; tentatively, D is TRBD1 (6 bases). The CDR3 is 16 amino acids. V was pared by 2 bases and J by 0 bases, with 14 bases between. Germline V gene data show CDR1 as MDHEN and CDR2 as SYDVKM.

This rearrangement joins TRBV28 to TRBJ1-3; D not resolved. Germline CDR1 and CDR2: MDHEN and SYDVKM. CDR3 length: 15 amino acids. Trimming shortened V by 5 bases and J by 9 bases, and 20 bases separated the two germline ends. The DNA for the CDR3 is TGTGCCAGCAGTCGGGTCTACTCCACGGAGCGCACCATATATTTT. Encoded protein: CASSRVYSTERTIYF.

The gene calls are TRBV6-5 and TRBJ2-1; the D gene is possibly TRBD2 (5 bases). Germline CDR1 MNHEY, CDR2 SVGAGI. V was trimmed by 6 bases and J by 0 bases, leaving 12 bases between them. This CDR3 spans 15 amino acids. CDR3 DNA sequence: TGTGCCAGCAGACTTGAGGGAAGCTCCTACAATGAGCAGTTCTTC. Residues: CASRLEGSSYNEQFF.

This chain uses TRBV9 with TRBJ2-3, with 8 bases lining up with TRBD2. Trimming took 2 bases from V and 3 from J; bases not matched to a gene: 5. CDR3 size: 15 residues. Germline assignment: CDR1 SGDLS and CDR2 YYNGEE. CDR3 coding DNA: TGTGCCAGCAGCGTGGCGGGAGGATGGACAGATACGCAGTATTTT. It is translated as CASSVAGGWTDTQYF.

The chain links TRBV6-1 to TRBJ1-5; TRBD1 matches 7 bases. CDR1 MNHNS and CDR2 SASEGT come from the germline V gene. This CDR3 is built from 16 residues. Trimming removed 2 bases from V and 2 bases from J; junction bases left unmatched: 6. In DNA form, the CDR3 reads TGTGCCAGCAGTGAACAGCCGACAGGGCGCAATCAGCCCCAGCATTTT. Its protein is CASSEQPTGRNQPQHF.

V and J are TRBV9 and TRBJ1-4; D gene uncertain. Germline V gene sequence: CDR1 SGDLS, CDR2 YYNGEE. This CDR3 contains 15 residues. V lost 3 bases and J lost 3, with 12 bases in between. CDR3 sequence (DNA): TGTGCCAGCAGCGCTCAAATGTTACCTAATGAAAAACTGTTTTTT. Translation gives CASSAQMLPNEKLFF.

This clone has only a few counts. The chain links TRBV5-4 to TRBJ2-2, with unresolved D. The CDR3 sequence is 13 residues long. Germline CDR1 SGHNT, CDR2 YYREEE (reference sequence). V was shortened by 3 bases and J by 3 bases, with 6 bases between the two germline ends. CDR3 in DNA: TGTGCCAGCAGCTCCCCCCACACCGGGGAGCTGTTTTTT. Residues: CASSSPHTGELFF.

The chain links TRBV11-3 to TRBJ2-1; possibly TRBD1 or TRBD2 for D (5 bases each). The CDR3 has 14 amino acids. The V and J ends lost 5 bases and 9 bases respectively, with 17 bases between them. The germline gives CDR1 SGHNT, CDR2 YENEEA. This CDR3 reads CASSPQGAAVEQFF. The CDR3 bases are TGTGCCAGCAGCCCTCAAGGGGCAGCGGTTGAGCAGTTCTTC.

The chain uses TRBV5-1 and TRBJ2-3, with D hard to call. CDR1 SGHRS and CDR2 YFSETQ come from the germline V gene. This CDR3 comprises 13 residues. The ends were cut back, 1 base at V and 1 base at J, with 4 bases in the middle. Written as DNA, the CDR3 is TGCGCCAGCAGCTTGTCGGGCACAGATACGCAGTATTTT. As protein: CASSLSGTDTQYF. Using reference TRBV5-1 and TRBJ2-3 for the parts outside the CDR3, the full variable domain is KAGVTQTPRYLIKTRGQQVTLSCSPISGHRSVSWYQQTPGQGLQFLFEYFSETQRNKGNFPGRFSGRQFSNSRSEMNVSTLELGDSALYLCASSLSGTDTQYFGPGTRLTVL.

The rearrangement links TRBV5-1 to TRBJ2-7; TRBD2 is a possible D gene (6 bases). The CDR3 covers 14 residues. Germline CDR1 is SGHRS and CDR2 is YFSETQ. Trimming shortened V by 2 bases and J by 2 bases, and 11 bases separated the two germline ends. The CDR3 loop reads CASSLPGLPYEQYF. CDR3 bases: TGCGCCAGCAGCTTACCGGGACTCCCCTACGAGCAGTACTTC.